The subject of this entry is one T cell receptor beta chain. This clone was seen a single time. The clone's antigen remains unknown. No base quality values were provided; no much bigger clone lies one nucleotide off. V lost 4 bases and J lost 1 base, and the count of bases not matched to a germline gene is 6. The CDR3 runs 17 residues from the cysteine to the phenylalanine. Kept here is only the CDR3 DNA, which spans 51 bases and is read in frame from base 1. CDR1 is given as SGHDT and CDR2 as YYEEEE, both from the germline V gene. These data belong to a study of cytomegalovirus exposure and HLA in healthy donors (dated by TCRdb to 2015 to 2018). Study-level background: According to an earlier analysis of 550 to 700 of the donors, about 179 million T cells yielded some 110 million unique TCR beta sequences and 250 to 350 Gb of sequence data. Approximately 310 gigabases of sequencing data and 70 million to 100 million unique TCR sequences were included in an early release covering several hundred HLA-typed donors. Of the approximately 400 genotyped donors, 65% to 90% fell in the genetic ancestry cluster associated with self-reported Caucasian donors. The study was designed to test whether signatures of past pathogen exposure could be identified by cataloging public T cell receptors. The study profiled the T cell repertoires of more than 500 subjects by immunosequencing and related them to cytomegalovirus serostatus. In addition to the first cohort of 666 subjects, a separate validation cohort of 130 or so different subjects was used. High-throughput TCR immunosequencing, statistical association of individual TCRs with disease status, and machine learning were combined to predict cytomegalovirus infection status. A later analysis re-analyzed previously published TCR beta repertoires from 666 donors and added high-resolution HLA genotyping to study TCR occurrence patterns. The later analysis used no new phenotypic data to find candidate immune exposures, relying instead on TCR beta sequences and their occurrence across donors. In an earlier analysis of more than 550 of the donors, high-throughput TCR beta sequencing was used to judge whether each TCR beta V gene segment behaved as functional or pseudogenic. Alongside the repertoire data, information on donor age, sex, ethnicity and CMV serostatus was compiled. Genome-wide SNP genotypes for about three fifths of the 666 donors were used in a later genetic analysis, which treated that subset as a discovery cohort. Every discovery cohort repertoire had been produced on one sequencing platform. HLA typing covered class I and class II loci at four-digit resolution. The number of typed donors differed by locus: roughly 620-640 for A, B, C, DRB1 and DQB1; about 520 for DQA1; 606 for DPA1; and roughly 490 for DPB1. Four to six DR-DQ haplotypes were handled as single units for association and clustering because linkage in the cohort was strong. On average, roughly 250,000 unique TCR beta nucleotide sequences were sequenced per donor among 398 genotyped donors of the cohort, with roughly 18% of those sequences being non-productive.

Libraries were constructed by the immunoSEQ multiplex PCR assay. For the multiplex PCR, a mixture combining 60 forward primers for TCR Vbeta segments and 13 reverse primers for TCR Jbeta segments was used. The CDR3 region of rearranged TCR beta genes was amplified from genomic DNA by a multiplex PCR assay. The Illumina HiSeq System was used to sequence the amplified TCR beta libraries as 87-base-pair reads. Per the authors' processing: In a later analysis, tens of millions of unique TCR beta chains were counted across the approximately 670 repertoires, and approximately 9.9 million of these chains were shared by at least two donors. Raw reads were error-corrected and collapsed into unique sequences by a nearest-neighbor algorithm in which closely related sequences were merged to remove PCR and sequencing errors. V, D and J gene segments were assigned by aligning CDR3 sequences to IMGT reference sequences. For a sequence to be retained, a match of at least six nucleotides to both a V gene segment and a J gene segment was required. Rearrangements were classified as productive when the CDR3 lacked stop codons and remained in frame with V and J, and all other rearrangements were classified as non-productive. Following IMGT convention, CDR3 was defined as the stretch from the second conserved V-encoded cysteine to the conserved J-encoded phenylalanine. The earlier analysis of about 640 of the donors excluded any sequence lacking an unambiguous match to a single V gene segment. An earlier analysis of several hundred of the donors called V segments functional above 56.7% productive rearrangements and segregating when the between-donor standard deviation exceeded 5%. A statistical classification framework was built to diagnose cytomegalovirus status from the catalog of TCR beta chain sequences. In a later analysis, TCR nucleotide sequences were compared against IMGT/GENE-DB human TR gene sequences so that V and J genes could be assigned. Using the TCRdist pipeline, a later analysis assigned CDR3 sequences along with most-parsimonious VDJ recombination scenarios. In a later analysis, each TCR beta chain was defined by its CDR3 amino acid sequence together with its V-gene family, and reads without a unique V-gene family were excluded. As a way to deal with suspected cross-contamination and a sequencing artifact, a later analysis dropped 450 to 600 nucleotide sequences that were highly shared and had low generation probability. In a later analysis, a clonal expansion index was calculated for each public chain from normalized within-repertoire ranks of inferred template counts. A later analysis computed generation probabilities with a VDJ recombination model fitted to out-of-frame rearrangements, and checked the results against IGoR. In a later analysis, hypergeometric tests were used to score TCR-TCR, TCR-HLA and TCR-CMV co-occurrence, with a repertoire-size bias correction applied to TCR pairs. A later analysis estimated false discovery rates by permuting HLA or CMV assignments 20 times. In a later analysis, co-occurring TCRs were grouped with DBSCAN, and TCRdist sequence similarity was added when clustering was performed within HLA-allele-positive subsets. Co-occurrence clustering excluded repertoires with fewer than 30,000 or more than 120,000 public chains, plus five with anomalous nucleotide sharing. Not all clones reach the TCRdb copy of this immuneACCESS table, which keeps in-frame sequences only. Checked studies attribute under half of the gap to unresolved V genes and leave the rest unexplained. Clone size and the V and J calls come from that table; the DNA yielded D and trimming. The sample has 90,000 to 110,000 clones on record, around 80% of them singletons. About 6.9% of the sample is in the top ten clones.

Broad study findings and their caveats: A later analysis found that most CMV-associated TCR beta chains appeared HLA-restricted, with HLA associations seemingly driven largely by CMV exposure. According to the authors, the approach could potentially be generalized to other disease states and immunological phenotypes. Some IMGT-functional V segments, including TRBV6-2 and TRBV6-3, could not be distinguished by the 87-base-pair reads and were therefore excluded. When HLA alleles, especially DR and DQ, strongly co-occurred, TCR associations were difficult to assign to individual alleles. The sequencing pipeline was judged likely to have produced a cluster of highly shared sequence variants as a technical artifact. A few of the identified cytomegalovirus-associated TCR beta chains were confirmed in vitro to be specific for cytomegalovirus antigens. Specific HLA alleles were associated with more than 15,000 TCR beta sequences at a false discovery rate of 0.05 in a later analysis. The study listed approximately 150 TCR beta chains as associated with cytomegalovirus. V-gene and J-gene trimming of TCR beta chains was associated with a missense DCLRE1C variant in a later genetic analysis, and the association was replicated in an independent cohort. Sequencing depth was assumed to be roughly uniform across donors in the presence/absence analyses, though that assumption may not hold. Some 15 rarely observed V segments, including chromosome 9 orphons, were excluded from the earlier analysis of several hundred of the donors because counts were too low. While some public TCRs were present in many individuals, most TCR sequences turned up only very rarely across donors. Immune exposure information for the cohort was limited to CMV serostatus. A further reported finding was that TCR beta sequences accurately predicted the HLA-A and HLA-B alleles for most subjects in the first cohort. The classifier was reported to diagnose cytomegalovirus status with high specificity and sensitivity in both the original and validation cohorts. In a later genetic analysis, fewer N-insertions in productive TCRs were reported among donors in an Asian-associated ancestry cluster than the roughly 700-donor mean. According to a later analysis, TCR association rates differed among HLA loci, with DRB1 alleles showing the most associated TCRs and HLA-C alleles showing the fewest. Correlated functional status among segregating V segments might reflect linkage disequilibrium, but an unknown experimental factor could not be ruled out. In this cohort, only TCR beta chains were sequenced, and detectable features were limited by the absence of alpha or paired-chain data. Because some donors lacked HLA typing at each locus, the association tests relied only on the typed subset. An earlier analysis of some 560 of the donors showed that most TCR beta V segments appeared in productive rearrangements either about 87% or about 30% of the time, which broadly matched IMGT annotations. In a later analysis, HLA-associated TCR beta chains were found to be more clonally expanded and to have lower generation probabilities than equally common non-associated chains. Several of the top co-occurrence clusters appeared to be linked to parvovirus B19, influenza, CMV and Epstein-Barr virus, according to a later analysis.

The cohort was made up of approximately 700 healthy bone marrow donors. Cohort members were all nominally healthy when sampled, although unrecorded immune exposures were likely present. The donor tested CMV seropositive, placing the donor among the approximately 310 seropositive members of the cohort. A peripheral blood sample was provided by each donor, and peripheral blood mononuclear cells were used for TCR beta sequencing. The Qiagen DNeasy Blood Extraction Kit was used to extract genomic DNA from the blood cell samples. Sequencing was performed on PBMCs. This chain is built from TRBV5-6 and TRBJ2-5; 14 central nucleotides agree with TRBD2. The receptor was isolated from a man younger than 45 in good health and CMV-seropositive. The sequenced DNA: TGTGCCAGCAGCCAAGGGACTAGCGGGGGCCGCCAAGAGACCCAGTACTTC. The resulting protein is CASSQGTSGGRQETQYF.